The sequence of this TCR beta chain was determined in a study of cytomegalovirus exposure and HLA in healthy donors. Primers for the PCR totalled 60 Vbeta and 13 Jbeta. TCRdb's copy holds only in-frame clones and misses some; the assay was immunoSEQ multiplex PCR. The table shows around 150,000 clones, with 75% to 80% occurring only once. This TCR derives from a male donor in good health and CMV-seronegative. The sample comprised PBMCs.

The CDR3 nucleotides read TGCGCCACCACAGGTGCGAATTCACCCCTCCACTTT. This sequence encodes CATTGANSPLHF. The rearrangement links TRBV10-2 to TRBJ1-6, with D tentatively TRBD1 (5 bases). CDR1 is WSHSY, CDR2 SAAADI, per germline. Trimming removed 10 bases from V and 7 bases from J, with 11 bases in between. The CDR3 runs 12 residues.